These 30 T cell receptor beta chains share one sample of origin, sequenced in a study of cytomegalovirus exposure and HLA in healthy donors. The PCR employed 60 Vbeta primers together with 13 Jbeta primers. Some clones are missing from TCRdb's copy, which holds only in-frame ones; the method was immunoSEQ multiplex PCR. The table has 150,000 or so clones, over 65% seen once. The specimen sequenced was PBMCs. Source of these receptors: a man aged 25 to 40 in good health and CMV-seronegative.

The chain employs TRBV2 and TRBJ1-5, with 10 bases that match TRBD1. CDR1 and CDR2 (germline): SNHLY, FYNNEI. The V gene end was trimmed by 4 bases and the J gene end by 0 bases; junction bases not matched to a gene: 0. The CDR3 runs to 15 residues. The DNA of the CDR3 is TGTGCCAGCAGTGGGGACAGGGGTAGCAATCAGCCCCAGCATTTT. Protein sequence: CASSGDRGSNQPQHF.

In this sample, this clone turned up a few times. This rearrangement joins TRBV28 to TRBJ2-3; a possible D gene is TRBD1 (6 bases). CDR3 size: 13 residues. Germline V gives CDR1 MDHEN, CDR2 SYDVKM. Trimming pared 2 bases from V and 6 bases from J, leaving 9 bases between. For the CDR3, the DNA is TGTGCCAGCAGTTTAGGTCAGGGGGATACGCAGTATTTT. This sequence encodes CASSLGQGDTQYF. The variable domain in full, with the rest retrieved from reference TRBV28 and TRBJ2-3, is DVKVTQSSRYLVKRTGEKVFLECVQDMDHENMFWYRQDPGLGLRLIYFSYDVKMKEKGDIPEGYSVSREKKERFSLILESASTNQTSMYLCASSLGQGDTQYFGPGTRLTVL.

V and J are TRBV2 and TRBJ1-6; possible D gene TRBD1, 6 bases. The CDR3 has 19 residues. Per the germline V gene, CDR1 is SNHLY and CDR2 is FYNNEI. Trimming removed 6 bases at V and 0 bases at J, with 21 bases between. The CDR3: CASSPSGQGRSSYNSPLHF. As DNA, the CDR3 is TGTGCCAGCAGCCCCTCCGGGCAGGGGCGTAGCTCCTATAATTCACCCCTCCACTTT.

CDR3 in amino acids: CASSPRRRGGNTGELFF. As DNA, the CDR3 is TGTGCCAGCAGCCCCCGTAGGAGGGGGGGGAACACCGGGGAGCTGTTTTTT. The J gene is TRBJ2-2, the V gene TRBV9, with a possible D match to TRBD2 (7 bases). This CDR3 contains 17 residues. V was pared by 4 bases and J by 1 base, with 17 bases between. CDR1 is SGDLS and CDR2 is YYNGEE in the germline V gene.

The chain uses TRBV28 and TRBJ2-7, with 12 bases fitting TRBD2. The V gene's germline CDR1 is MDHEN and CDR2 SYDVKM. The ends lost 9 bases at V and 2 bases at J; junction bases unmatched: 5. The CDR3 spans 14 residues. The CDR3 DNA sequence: TGTGCCAGTCAGACTAGCGGGGGACCCTACGAGCAGTACTTC. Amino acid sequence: CASQTSGGPYEQYF.

The CDR3, as DNA: TGTGCCAGAGAGGGGGACAGGGGCAATGAGCAGTTCTTC. Its protein is CAREGDRGNEQFF. The chain uses TRBV2 and TRBJ2-1; 10 bases align to TRBD1. With 9 bases clipped from V and 6 bases from J, the junction kept 5 bases outside the gene matches. This CDR3 spans 13 amino acids. Germline V gives CDR1 SNHLY, CDR2 FYNNEI.

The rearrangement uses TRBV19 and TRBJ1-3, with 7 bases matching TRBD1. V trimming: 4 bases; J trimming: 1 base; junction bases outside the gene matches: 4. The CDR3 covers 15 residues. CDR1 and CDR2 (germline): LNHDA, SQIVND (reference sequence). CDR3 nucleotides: TGTGCCAGTAGTACGACAGGGAGGTCTGGAAACACCATATATTTT. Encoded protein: CASSTTGRSGNTIYF.

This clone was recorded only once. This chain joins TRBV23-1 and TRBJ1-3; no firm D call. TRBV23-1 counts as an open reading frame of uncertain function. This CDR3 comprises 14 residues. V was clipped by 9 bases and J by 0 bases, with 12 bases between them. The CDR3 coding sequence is TGCGCCAGTCCGGAGGAGAGCTCTGGAAACACCATATATTTT. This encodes CASPEESSGNTIYF.

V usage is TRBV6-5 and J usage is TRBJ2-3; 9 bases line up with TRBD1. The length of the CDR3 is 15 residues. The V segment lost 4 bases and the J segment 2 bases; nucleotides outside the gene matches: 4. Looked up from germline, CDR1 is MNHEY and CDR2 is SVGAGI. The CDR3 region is CASSWGTGYTDTQYF. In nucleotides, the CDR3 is TGTGCCAGCAGTTGGGGGACAGGGTACACAGATACGCAGTATTTT.

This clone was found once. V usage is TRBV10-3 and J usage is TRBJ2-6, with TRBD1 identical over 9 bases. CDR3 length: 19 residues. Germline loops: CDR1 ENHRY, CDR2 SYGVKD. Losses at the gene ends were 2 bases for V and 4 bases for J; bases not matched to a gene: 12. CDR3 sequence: CAISEPSGQGNSGANVLTF. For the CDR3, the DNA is TGTGCCATCAGTGAGCCCTCCGGACAGGGGAACTCCGGGGCCAACGTCCTGACTTTC.

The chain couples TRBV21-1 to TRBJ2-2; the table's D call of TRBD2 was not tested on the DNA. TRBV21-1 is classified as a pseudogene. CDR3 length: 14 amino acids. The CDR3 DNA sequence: TGTGCCAGCAGCAGCCGCGTTGACACCGGGGAGCTGTTTTTT. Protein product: CASSSRVDTGELFF.

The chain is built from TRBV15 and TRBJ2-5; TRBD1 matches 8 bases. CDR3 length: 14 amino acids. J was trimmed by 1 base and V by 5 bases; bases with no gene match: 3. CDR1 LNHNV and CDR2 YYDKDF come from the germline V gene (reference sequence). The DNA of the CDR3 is TGTGCCACCAGCGCGGACAGGGCCCAAGAGACCCAGTACTTC. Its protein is CATSADRAQETQYF.

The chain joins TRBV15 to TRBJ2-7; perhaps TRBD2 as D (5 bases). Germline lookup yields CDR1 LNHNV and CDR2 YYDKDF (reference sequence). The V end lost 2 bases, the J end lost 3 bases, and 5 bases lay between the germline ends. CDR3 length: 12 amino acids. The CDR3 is CATSRSGYEQYF. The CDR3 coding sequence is TGTGCCACCAGCAGAAGCGGCTACGAGCAGTACTTC.

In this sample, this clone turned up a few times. CDR3 region: CASRSYGNTEAFF. In nucleotides, the CDR3 is TGTGCCAGCAGGTCCTATGGGAACACTGAAGCTTTCTTT. This chain links TRBV27 with TRBJ1-1; D gene uncertain. The CDR3 loop spans 13 amino acids. Looked up from germline, CDR1 is MNHEY and CDR2 is SMNVEV (reference sequence). Trimming took off 6 bases at V and 1 base at J, with 9 bases between the two ends.

The CDR3 DNA follows: TGCGCCAGCAGCTTGGATTCGACAGACTATGGCTACACCTTC. Protein sequence: CASSLDSTDYGYTF. This chain connects TRBV5-1 to TRBJ1-2; D is possibly TRBD1 (5 bases). This CDR3 has 14 amino acids. V was trimmed by 0 bases and J by 3 bases, leaving 9 bases between them. The germline CDR1 and CDR2 sequences are SGHRS and YFSETQ.

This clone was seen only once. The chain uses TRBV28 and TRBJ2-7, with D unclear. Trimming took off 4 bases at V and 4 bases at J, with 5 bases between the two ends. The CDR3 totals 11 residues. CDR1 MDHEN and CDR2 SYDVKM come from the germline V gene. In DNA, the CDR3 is TGTGCCAGCAGTTGGCGGTACGAGCAGTACTTC. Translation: CASSWRYEQYF.

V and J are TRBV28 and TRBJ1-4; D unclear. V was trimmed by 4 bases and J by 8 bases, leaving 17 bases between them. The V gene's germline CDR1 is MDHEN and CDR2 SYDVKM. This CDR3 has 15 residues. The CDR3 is CASSSSGEVEEKLFF. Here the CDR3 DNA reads TGTGCCAGCAGTTCCTCCGGGGAAGTCGAAGAAAAACTGTTTTTT.

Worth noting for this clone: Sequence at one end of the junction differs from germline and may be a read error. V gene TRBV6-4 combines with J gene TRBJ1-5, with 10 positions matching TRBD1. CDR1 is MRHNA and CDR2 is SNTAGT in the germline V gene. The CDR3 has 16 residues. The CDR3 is CASSDSWDRGRQPQNF. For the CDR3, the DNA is TGTGCCAGCAGTGACTCCTGGGACAGGGGACGTCAGCCCCAGAATTTT.

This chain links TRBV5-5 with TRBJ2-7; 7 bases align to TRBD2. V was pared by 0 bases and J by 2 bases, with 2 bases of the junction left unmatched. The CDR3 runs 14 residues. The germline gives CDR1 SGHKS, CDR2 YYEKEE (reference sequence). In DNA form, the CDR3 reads TGTGCCAGCAGCTTGGAGCGGGGAACCTACGAGCAGTACTTC. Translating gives CASSLERGTYEQYF.

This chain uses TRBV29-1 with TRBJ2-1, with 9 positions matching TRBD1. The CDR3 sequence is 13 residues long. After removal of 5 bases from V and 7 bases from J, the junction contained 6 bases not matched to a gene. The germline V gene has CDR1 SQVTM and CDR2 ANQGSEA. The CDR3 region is CSVLYRGRNEQFF. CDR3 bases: TGCAGCGTTCTATACAGGGGGCGAAATGAGCAGTTCTTC.

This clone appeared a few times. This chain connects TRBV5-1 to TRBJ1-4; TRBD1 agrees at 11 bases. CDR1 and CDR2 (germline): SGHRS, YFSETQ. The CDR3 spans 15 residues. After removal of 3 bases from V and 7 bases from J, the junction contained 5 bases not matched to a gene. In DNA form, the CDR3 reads TGCGCCAGCAGCTCGGACAGGGGGCGAGGTGAAAAACTGTTTTTT. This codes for CASSSDRGRGEKLFF.

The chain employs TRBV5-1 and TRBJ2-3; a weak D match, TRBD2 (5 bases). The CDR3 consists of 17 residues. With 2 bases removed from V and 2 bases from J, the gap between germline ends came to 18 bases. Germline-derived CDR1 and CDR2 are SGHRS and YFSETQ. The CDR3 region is CASSFPEGQMDTDTQYF. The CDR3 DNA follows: TGCGCCAGCAGCTTCCCCGAGGGTCAAATGGACACAGATACGCAGTATTTT.

The CDR3 sequence is CASSLKESSYNEQFF. CDR3 DNA: TGTGCCAGCAGCTTGAAAGAGAGCTCCTACAATGAGCAGTTCTTC. The V gene is TRBV5-4, the J gene TRBJ2-1; D not certain. V was shortened by 1 base and J by 0 bases, with 8 bases between the two germline ends. Germline CDR1 and CDR2: SGHNT and YYREEE (reference sequence). The CDR3 runs 15 residues.

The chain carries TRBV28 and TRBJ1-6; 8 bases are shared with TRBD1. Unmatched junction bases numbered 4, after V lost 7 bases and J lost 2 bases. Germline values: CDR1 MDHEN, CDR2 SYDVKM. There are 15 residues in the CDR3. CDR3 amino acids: CASKQGGTYNSPLHF. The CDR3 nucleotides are TGTGCCAGCAAACAGGGGGGGACCTATAATTCACCCCTCCACTTT.

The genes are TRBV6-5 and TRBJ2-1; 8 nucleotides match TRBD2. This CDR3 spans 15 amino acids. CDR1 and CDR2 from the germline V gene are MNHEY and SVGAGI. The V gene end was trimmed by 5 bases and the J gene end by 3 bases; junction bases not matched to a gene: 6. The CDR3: CASSVSGVVYNEQFF. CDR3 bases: TGTGCCAGCAGTGTTAGCGGGGTCGTCTACAATGAGCAGTTCTTC.

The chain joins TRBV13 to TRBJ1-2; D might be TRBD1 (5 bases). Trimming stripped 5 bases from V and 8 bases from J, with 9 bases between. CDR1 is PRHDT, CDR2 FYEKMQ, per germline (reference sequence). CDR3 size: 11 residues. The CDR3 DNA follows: TGTGCCAGCAGCGACGCAGGGGGCTACACCTTC. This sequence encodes CASSDAGGYTF.

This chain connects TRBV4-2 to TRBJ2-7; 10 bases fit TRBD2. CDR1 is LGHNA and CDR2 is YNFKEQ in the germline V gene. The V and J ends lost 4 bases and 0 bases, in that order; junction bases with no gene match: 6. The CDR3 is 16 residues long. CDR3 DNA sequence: TGTGCCAGCAGCCGGGAACTAGCGGGAAGCTCCTACGAGCAGTACTTC. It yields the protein CASSRELAGSSYEQYF.

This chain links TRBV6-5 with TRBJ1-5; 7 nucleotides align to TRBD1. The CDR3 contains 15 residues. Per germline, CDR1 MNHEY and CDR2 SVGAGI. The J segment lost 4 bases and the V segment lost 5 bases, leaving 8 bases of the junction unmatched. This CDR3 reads CASSPSTGYNQPQHF. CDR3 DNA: TGTGCCAGCAGTCCATCGACAGGGTATAATCAGCCCCAGCATTTT.

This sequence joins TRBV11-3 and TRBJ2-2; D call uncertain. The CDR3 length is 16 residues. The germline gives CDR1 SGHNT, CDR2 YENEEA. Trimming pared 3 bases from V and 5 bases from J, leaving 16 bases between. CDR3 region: CASSFRGSTGTGELFF. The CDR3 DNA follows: TGTGCCAGCAGCTTCAGAGGTAGCACGGGTACCGGGGAGCTGTTTTTT.

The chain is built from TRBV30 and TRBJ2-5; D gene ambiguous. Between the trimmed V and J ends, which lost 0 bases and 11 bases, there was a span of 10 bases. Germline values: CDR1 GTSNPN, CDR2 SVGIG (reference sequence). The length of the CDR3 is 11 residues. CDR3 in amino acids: CAWSVQREQYF. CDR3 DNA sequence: TGTGCCTGGAGTGTACAGAGAGAGCAGTACTTC.